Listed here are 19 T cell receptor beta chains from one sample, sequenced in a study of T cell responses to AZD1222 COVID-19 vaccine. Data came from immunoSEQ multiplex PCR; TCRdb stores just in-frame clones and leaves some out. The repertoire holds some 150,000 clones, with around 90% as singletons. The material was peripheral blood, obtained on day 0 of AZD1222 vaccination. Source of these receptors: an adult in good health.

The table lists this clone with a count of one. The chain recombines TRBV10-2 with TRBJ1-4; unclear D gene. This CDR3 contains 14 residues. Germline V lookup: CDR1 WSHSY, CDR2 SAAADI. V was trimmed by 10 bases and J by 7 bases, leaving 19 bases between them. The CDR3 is CATTSKRRTEKLFF. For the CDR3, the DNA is TGCGCCACGACTTCCAAACGACGGACTGAAAAACTGTTTTTT.

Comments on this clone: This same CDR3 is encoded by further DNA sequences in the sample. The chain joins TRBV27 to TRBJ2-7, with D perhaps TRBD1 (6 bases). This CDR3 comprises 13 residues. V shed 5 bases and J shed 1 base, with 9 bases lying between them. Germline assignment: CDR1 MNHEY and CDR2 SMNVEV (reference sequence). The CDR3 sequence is CASSPGQSYEQYF. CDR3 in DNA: TGTGCCAGCAGTCCCGGACAGTCCTACGAGCAGTACTTC.

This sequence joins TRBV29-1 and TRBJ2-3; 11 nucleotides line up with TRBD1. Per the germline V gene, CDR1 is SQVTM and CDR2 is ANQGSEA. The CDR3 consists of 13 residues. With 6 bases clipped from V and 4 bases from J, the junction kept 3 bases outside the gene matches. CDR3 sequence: CSVWGQGADTQYF. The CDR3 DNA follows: TGCAGCGTCTGGGGACAGGGGGCAGATACGCAGTATTTT.

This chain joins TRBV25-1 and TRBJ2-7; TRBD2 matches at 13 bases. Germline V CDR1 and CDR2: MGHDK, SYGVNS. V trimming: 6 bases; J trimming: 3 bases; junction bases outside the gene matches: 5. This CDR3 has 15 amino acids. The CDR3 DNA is TGTGCCAGCAGCGGGGGACTAGCGGGAAACTACGAGCAGTACTTC. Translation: CASSGGLAGNYEQYF.

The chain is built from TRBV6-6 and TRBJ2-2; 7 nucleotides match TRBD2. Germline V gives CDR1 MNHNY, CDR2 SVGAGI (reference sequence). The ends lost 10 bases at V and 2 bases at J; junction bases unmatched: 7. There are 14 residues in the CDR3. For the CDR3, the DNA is TGTGCCACCCAACTAGCGCCTAACACCGGGGAGCTGTTTTTT. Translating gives CATQLAPNTGELFF.

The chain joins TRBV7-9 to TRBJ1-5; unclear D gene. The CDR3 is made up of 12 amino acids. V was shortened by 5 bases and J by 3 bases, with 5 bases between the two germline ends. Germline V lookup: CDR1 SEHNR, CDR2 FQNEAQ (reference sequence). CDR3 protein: CASSRLNQPQHF. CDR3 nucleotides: TGTGCCAGCAGCAGGCTCAATCAGCCCCAGCATTTT. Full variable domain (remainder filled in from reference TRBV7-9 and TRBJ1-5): DTGVSQNPRHKITKRGQNVTFRCDPISEHNRLYWYRQTLGQGPEFLTYFQNEAQLEKSRLLSDRFSAERPKGSFSTLEIQRTEQGDSAMYLCASSRLNQPQHFGDGTRLSIL.

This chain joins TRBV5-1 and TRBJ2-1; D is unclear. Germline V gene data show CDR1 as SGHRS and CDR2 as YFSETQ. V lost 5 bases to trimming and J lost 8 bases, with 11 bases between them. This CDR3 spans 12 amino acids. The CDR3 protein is CASRFLGDEQFF. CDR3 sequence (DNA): TGCGCCAGCAGATTCCTAGGAGATGAGCAGTTCTTC. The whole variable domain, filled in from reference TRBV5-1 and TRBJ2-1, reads KAGVTQTPRYLIKTRGQQVTLSCSPISGHRSVSWYQQTPGQGLQFLFEYFSETQRNKGNFPGRFSGRQFSNSRSEMNVSTLELGDSALYLCASRFLGDEQFFGPGTRLTVL.

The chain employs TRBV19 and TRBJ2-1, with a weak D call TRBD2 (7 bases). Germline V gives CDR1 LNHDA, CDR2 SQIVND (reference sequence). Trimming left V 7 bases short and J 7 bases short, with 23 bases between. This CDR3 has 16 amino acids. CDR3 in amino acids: CASTVGGSGLQNEQFF. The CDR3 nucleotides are TGTGCCAGTACCGTAGGGGGTAGCGGGCTTCAGAATGAGCAGTTCTTC.

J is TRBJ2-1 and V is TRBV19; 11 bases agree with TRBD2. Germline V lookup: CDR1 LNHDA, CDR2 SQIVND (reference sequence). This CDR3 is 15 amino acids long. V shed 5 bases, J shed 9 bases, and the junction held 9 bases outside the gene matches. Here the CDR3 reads CASSPKLAGDVEQFF. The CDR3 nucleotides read TGTGCCAGTAGTCCAAAACTAGCGGGAGACGTTGAGCAGTTCTTC.

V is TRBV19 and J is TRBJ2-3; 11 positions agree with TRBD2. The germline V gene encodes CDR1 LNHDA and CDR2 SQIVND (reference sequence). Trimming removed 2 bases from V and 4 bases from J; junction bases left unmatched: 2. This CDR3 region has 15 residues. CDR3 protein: CASSILAGGSDTQYF. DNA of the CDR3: TGTGCCAGTAGTATACTAGCGGGAGGCTCAGATACGCAGTATTTT. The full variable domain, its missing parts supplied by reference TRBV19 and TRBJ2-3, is DGGITQSPKYLFRKEGQNVTLSCEQNLNHDAMYWYRQDPGQGLRLIYYSQIVNDFQKGDIAEGYSVSREKKESFPLTVTSAQKNPTAFYLCASSILAGGSDTQYFGPGTRLTVL.

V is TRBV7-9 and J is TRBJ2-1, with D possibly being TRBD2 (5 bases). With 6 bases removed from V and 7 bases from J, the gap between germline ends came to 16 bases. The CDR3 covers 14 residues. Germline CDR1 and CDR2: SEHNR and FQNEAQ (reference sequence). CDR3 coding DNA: TGTGCCAGCAGTCCGTCGAGGGTAGTGAATGAGCAGTTCTTC. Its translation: CASSPSRVVNEQFF. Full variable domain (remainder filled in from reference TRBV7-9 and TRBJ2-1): DTGVSQNPRHKITKRGQNVTFRCDPISEHNRLYWYRQTLGQGPEFLTYFQNEAQLEKSRLLSDRFSAERPKGSFSTLEIQRTEQGDSAMYLCASSPSRVVNEQFFGPGTRLTVL.

For the CDR3, the DNA is TGTGCCAGCAGCGGGCAGGGTTTACTGGGATCACCCCTCCACTTT. Its translation: CASSGQGLLGSPLHF. The rearrangement uses TRBV7-8 and TRBJ1-6; a possible D gene is TRBD1 (5 bases). V dropped 5 bases and J dropped 10 bases, with 18 bases sitting between them. Germline CDR1 is SGHVS and CDR2 is FQNEAQ. The CDR3 is made up of 15 amino acids. The full variable domain, rest sourced from reference TRBV7-8 and TRBJ1-6, is GAGVSQSPRYKVAKRGQDVALRCDPISGHVSLFWYQQALGQGPEFLTYFQNEAQLDKSGLPSDRFFAERPEGSVSTLKIQRTQQEDSAVYLCASSGQGLLGSPLHFGNGTRLTVT.

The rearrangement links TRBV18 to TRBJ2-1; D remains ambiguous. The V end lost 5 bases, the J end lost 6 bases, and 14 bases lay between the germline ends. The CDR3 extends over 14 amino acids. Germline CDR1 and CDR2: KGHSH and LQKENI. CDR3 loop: CASSSFARINEQFF. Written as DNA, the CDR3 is TGTGCCAGCTCATCATTCGCTAGGATCAATGAGCAGTTCTTC.

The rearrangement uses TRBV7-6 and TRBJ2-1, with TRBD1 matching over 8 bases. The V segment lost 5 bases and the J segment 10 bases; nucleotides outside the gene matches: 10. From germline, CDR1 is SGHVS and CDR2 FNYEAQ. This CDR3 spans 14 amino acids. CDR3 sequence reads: CASSTWQGAWEQFF. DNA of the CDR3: TGTGCCAGCAGCACATGGCAGGGGGCTTGGGAGCAGTTCTTC.

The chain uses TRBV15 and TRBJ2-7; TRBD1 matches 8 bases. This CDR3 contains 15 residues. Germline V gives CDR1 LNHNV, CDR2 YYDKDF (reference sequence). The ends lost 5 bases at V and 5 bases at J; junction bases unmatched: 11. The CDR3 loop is CATSGKTGVKDEQYF. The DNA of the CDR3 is TGTGCCACCAGCGGAAAGACAGGGGTCAAGGACGAGCAGTACTTC.

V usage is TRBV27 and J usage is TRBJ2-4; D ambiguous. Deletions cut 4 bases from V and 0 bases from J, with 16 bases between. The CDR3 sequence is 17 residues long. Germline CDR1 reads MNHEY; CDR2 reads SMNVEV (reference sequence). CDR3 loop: CASSSWIGKLAKNIQYF. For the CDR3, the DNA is TGTGCCAGCAGTTCGTGGATAGGTAAACTAGCCAAAAACATTCAGTACTTC.

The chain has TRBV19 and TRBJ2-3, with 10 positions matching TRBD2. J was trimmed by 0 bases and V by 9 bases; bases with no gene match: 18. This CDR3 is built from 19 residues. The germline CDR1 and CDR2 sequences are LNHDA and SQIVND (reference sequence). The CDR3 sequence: CASSFTLWTSGRSTDTQYF. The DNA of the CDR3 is TGTGCCAGCAGTTTCACCCTGTGGACTAGCGGTCGAAGCACAGATACGCAGTATTTT.

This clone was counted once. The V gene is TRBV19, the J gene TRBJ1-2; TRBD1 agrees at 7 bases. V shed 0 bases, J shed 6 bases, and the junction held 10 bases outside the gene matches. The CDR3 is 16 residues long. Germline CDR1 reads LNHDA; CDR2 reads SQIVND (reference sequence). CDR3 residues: CASSIDRKGGANGYTF. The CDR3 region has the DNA TGTGCCAGTAGTATAGATCGTAAAGGGGGCGCGAATGGCTACACCTTC.

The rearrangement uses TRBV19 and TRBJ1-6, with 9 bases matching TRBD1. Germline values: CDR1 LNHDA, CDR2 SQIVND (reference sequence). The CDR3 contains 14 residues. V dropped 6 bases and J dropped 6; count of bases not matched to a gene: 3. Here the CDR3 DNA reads TGTGCCAGTAGCCCGGGACAGGGTAATTCACCCCTCCACTTT. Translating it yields CASSPGQGNSPLHF.